The present TCR beta chain was sequenced within a study of T cell responses to AZD1222 COVID-19 vaccine. Study conclusions and caveats: Most donors were white British, females outnumbered males, and clonal diversity was possibly underestimated. Mapped onto spike, vaccine-associated CD4 TCRs spanned it and were dominant at 160-218 and 743-854. Spike-specific TCR breadth and depth were elevated following two AZD1222 doses.

Samples with a second dose at about 4 or about 12 weeks were pooled together. Of note for this clone: The target antigen is unknown.

This table comes from immunoSEQ multiplex PCR, and its TCRdb copy is limited to in-frame clones, with some not included. The sample lists just under 80,000 clones; more than 85% were seen once. The germline V gene encodes CDR1 SGHNT and CDR2 YYREEE (reference sequence). CDR3 length: 14 residues. The V gene lost 0 bases and the J gene lost 0 bases, with 7 bases spanning the gap. The chain carries TRBV5-4 and TRBJ2-7, with unresolved D. The TCR originated in an adult who received the AZD1222 COVID-19 vaccine. The sequenced sample was peripheral blood, obtained 28 days after the second AZD1222 dose. The CDR3 DNA is TGTGCCAGCAGCTTGGAGGATAGCTCCTACGAGCAGTACTTC. It translates to CASSLEDSSYEQYF.